A selection of T cell receptor beta chains follows, all from one sample in a study of cytomegalovirus exposure and HLA in healthy donors. Sequencing used immunoSEQ multiplex PCR; TCRdb keeps in-frame clones, though not all of them. The table shows roughly 130,000 clones, with about 63% occurring only once. Sequencing was carried out using PBMCs. The receptors shown here come from a man aged 30-40 years in good health and CMV-seropositive. Both conserved end residues are part of each CDR3. The D gene is left open where the match is weak. Some rows mark clone size as missing; the rest say once, few, many or name a class of expanded clone.

V: TRBV6-5
size: .
D: .
J: TRBJ1-5
CDR3: CASSPMGGFQPQHF
DNA: TGTGCCAGCAGTCCCATGGGGGGTTTTCAGCCCCAGCATTTT

V: TRBV10-2
size: .
D: .
J: TRBJ2-7
CDR3: CASRDLGYEQYF
DNA: TGCGCCAGCAGGGACTTAGGGTACGAGCAGTACTTC

V: TRBV11-3
size: .
D: TRBD1
J: TRBJ2-3
CDR3: CASSLHRGSTDTQYF
DNA: TGTGCCAGCAGCTTACACAGGGGGAGCACAGATACGCAGTATTTT

V: TRBV2
size: .
D: .
J: TRBJ2-1
CDR3: CASSDGNNEQFF
DNA: TGTGCCAGCAGTGACGGTAACAATGAGCAGTTCTTC

V: TRBV19
size: .
D: .
J: TRBJ2-7
CDR3: CASSTSHRDKNYEQYF
DNA: TGTGCCAGTAGTACGTCTCACCGGGACAAGAACTACGAGCAGTACTTC

V: TRBV11-2
size: .
D: .
J: TRBJ2-7
CDR3: CASTRPASYEQYF
DNA: TGTGCCAGCACGCGGCCCGCATCCTACGAGCAGTACTTC

V: TRBV6-5
size: .
D: .
J: TRBJ2-7
CDR3: CASSETLTVLREQYF
DNA: TGTGCCAGTTCTGAGACCCTTACAGTACTCCGCGAGCAGTACTTC

V: TRBV4-2
size: .
D: TRBD1
J: TRBJ1-5
CDR3: CASSITGGYQPQHF
DNA: TGTGCCAGCAGCATAACAGGGGGTTATCAGCCCCAGCATTTT

V: TRBV4-3
size: .
D: TRBD1
J: TRBJ1-2
CDR3: CASTSRVGGVQGYTF
DNA: TGCGCCAGCACCTCCAGAGTAGGGGGCGTCCAAGGCTACACCTTC

V: TRBV4-3
size: medium-sized
D: TRBD2
J: TRBJ2-7
CDR3: CASSHELAGSYEQYF
DNA: TGCGCCAGCAGCCACGAACTAGCGGGGAGCTACGAGCAGTACTTC

V: TRBV18
size: .
D: .
J: TRBJ1-3
CDR3: CASSPNTANSGNTIYF
DNA: TGTGCCAGCTCGCCTAATACAGCTAACTCTGGAAACACCATATATTTT

V: TRBV7-7
size: .
D: TRBD2
J: TRBJ2-1
CDR3: CASSLGLAGVNEQFF
DNA: TGTGCTAGCAGCCTCGGACTAGCGGGAGTCAATGAGCAGTTCTTC

V: TRBV29-1
size: .
D: TRBD1
J: TRBJ1-1
CDR3: CSVGDRGRFTEAFF
DNA: TGCAGCGTTGGGGACAGGGGGCGATTCACTGAAGCTTTCTTT

V: TRBV27
size: .
D: .
J: TRBJ2-2
CDR3: CASSFQENTGELFF
DNA: TGTGCCAGCAGTTTCCAGGAGAACACCGGGGAGCTGTTTTTT

V: TRBV7-2
size: .
D: TRBD2
J: TRBJ2-2
CDR3: CASSLLLAGATGELFF
DNA: TGTGCCAGCAGCCTACTTCTAGCGGGAGCCACCGGGGAGCTGTTTTTT

V: TRBV29-1
size: .
D: .
J: TRBJ2-1
CDR3: CSVEGQGDEQFF
DNA: TGCAGCGTTGAAGGACAAGGTGATGAGCAGTTCTTC